This entry lists 32 T cell receptor beta chains sequenced from one sample in a study of blood T cells in healthy people across ages. Together with a sample-barcoded 5' primer, a J-beta primer mix was included in a second PCR lasting roughly 6 to 12 cycles. Via MiXCR, TCRdb re-called the 5' RACE reads, giving one row per CDR3 protein. The sample carries 550,000 to 800,000 distinct CDR3 sequences, around 32% recorded once. The sequencing input was blood. These receptors all come from an elderly woman in good health.

This clonotype was seen a few times. The chain links TRBV6-5 to TRBJ1-6, with TRBD1 as a possible D gene (5 bases). Trimming left V 0 bases short and J 7 bases short, with 19 bases between. CDR1 is MNHEY and CDR2 is SVGAGI in the germline V gene. The CDR3 contains 18 residues. In DNA, the CDR3 is TGTGCCAGCAGTTACTCCGCTTTAGGACAAGGGCGGAATTCACCCCTCCACTTT. Its protein is CASSYSALGQGRNSPLHF.

This clonotype came up many times. This chain uses TRBV7-2 with TRBJ1-2, with TRBD1 as a possible D gene (5 bases). Per germline, CDR1 SGHTA and CDR2 FQGNSA. Between the trimmed V and J ends, which lost 0 bases and 4 bases, there was a span of 6 bases. The CDR3 is 13 amino acids. The CDR3 sequence is CASSLAGTYGYTF. The CDR3, as DNA: TGTGCCAGCAGCTTAGCAGGGACCTATGGCTACACCTTC. Based on the CDR3 plus reference TRBV7-2 and TRBJ1-2, the full variable domain is GAGVSQSPSNKVTEKGKDVELRCDPISGHTALYWYRQSLGQGLEFLIYFQGNSAPDKSGLPSDRFSAERTGGSVSTLTIQRTQQEDSAVYLCASSLAGTYGYTFGSGTRLTVV.

This clonotype was counted between two and nine times. This chain joins TRBV27 and TRBJ1-5, with D tentatively TRBD1 (6 bases). V gave up 5 bases and J gave up 1 base, with 9 bases separating them. Germline V gene lookup returns CDR1 MNHEY and CDR2 SMNVEV (reference sequence). CDR3 length: 14 amino acids. The CDR3 sequence: CASSDRWSNQPQHF. CDR3 bases: TGTGCCAGCAGTGACAGGTGGAGCAATCAGCCCCAGCATTTT.

Concerning this clonotype itself: This may come from a read error, since a much larger clone is one base off. The rearrangement links TRBV4-1 to TRBJ2-1; maybe TRBD2 (5 bases). Germline CDR1 reads MGHRA; CDR2 reads YSYEKL. This CDR3 has 15 amino acids. CDR3 amino acids: CASSQVSGLSNGQFF. In nucleotides, the CDR3 is TGCGCCAGCAGCCAAGTCTCAGGACTTAGCAATGGGCAGTTCTTC.

In this sample, this clonotype turned up a few times. The rearrangement uses TRBV6-1 and TRBJ1-6; 8 bases fit TRBD1. This CDR3 is built from 17 residues. Losses at the gene ends were 5 bases for V and 0 bases for J; bases not matched to a gene: 6. The germline V gene has CDR1 MNHNS and CDR2 SASEGT. DNA for the CDR3: TGTGCCAGCAGTAAAAGGGACAGGAGCTCCTATAATTCACCCCTCCACTTT. Amino acid sequence: CASSKRDRSSYNSPLHF.

This sequence joins TRBV6-9 and TRBJ1-6, with D unresolved. CDR3 length equals 18 residues. Germline CDR1 MNHGY, CDR2 SVAAGI. The V and J ends lost 0 bases and 6 bases respectively, with 18 bases between them. CDR3: CASSYSFGQPLINSPLHF. The CDR3 nucleotides read TGTGCCAGCAGTTATTCTTTTGGTCAGCCCCTAATTAATTCACCCCTCCACTTT.

J is TRBJ1-2 and V is TRBV4-2; perhaps TRBD1 as D (6 bases). CDR1 is LGHNA and CDR2 is YNFKEQ in the germline V gene. V was cut by 6 bases and J by 8 bases, with 19 bases left in between. The CDR3 covers 14 residues. The CDR3 coding sequence is TGTGCCAGCAGTCTCAGTGACAGGAGGGACGGCTACACCTTC. The encoded protein is CASSLSDRRDGYTF.

This rearrangement joins TRBV20-1 to TRBJ2-7; 11 bases align to TRBD2. After removal of 6 bases from V and 3 bases from J, the junction contained 4 bases not matched to a gene. CDR3 length: 13 residues. Germline V gives CDR1 DFQATT, CDR2 SNEGSKA (reference sequence). The chain's CDR3 is CSAPSGGHYEQYF. The CDR3 DNA follows: TGCAGTGCCCCTAGCGGGGGGCACTACGAGCAGTACTTC.

A few counts support this clonotype. A much larger clone differs from this one at a single base, so this may be a read error. This rearrangement joins TRBV7-2 to TRBJ2-5; D possibly uses TRBD1 or TRBD2 (6 bases each). CDR3 length equals 18 residues. Germline V gene data show CDR1 as SGHTA and CDR2 as FQGNSA. The CDR3 DNA reads TGTGCCAGCGGCTTTCGGGGGACATCTCAAGGAGGCCAAGAGACCCAGTACTTC. It yields the protein CASGFRGTSQGGQETQYF.

The V call is TRBV10-3, the J call TRBJ2-3; 7 nucleotides align to TRBD1. Looked up from germline, CDR1 is ENHRY and CDR2 is SYGVKD. The trim removed 6 bases at V and 4 bases at J, leaving 4 bases unmatched. The CDR3 length is 13 residues. CDR3 residues: CAIRGGGSDTQYF. DNA for the CDR3: TGTGCCATCAGAGGGGGCGGATCAGATACGCAGTATTTT.

Notes on this clonotype: A much larger clone lies one base from this, so it may be a read error. The gene calls are TRBV11-1 and TRBJ2-7; D uncertain. Germline CDR1 SGHAT, CDR2 FQDESV (reference sequence). Trimming stripped 7 bases from V and 3 bases from J, with 7 bases between. The CDR3 has 11 residues. The CDR3 nucleotides are TGTGCCAGCAACAATTTCTACGAGCAGTACTTC. Amino acids: CASNNFYEQYF.

The CDR3 loop reads CAWQGKTGFAEQYF. The CDR3 DNA is TGTGCCTGGCAGGGGAAAACGGGGTTCGCCGAGCAGTACTTC. The chain is built from TRBV30 and TRBJ2-7, with D possibly matching TRBD1 (6 bases). Trimming took 5 bases from V and 6 from J, leaving 20 bases between them. The CDR3 spans 14 residues. CDR1 is GTSNPN and CDR2 is SVGIG in the germline V gene (reference sequence).

The CDR3 region is CSAARQNGMNTEAFF. CDR3 DNA: TGCAGTGCTGCCCGACAGAACGGCATGAACACTGAAGCTTTCTTT. This chain uses TRBV20-1 with TRBJ1-1, with D perhaps TRBD1 (5 bases). The CDR3 is 15 amino acids. The V gene lost 5 bases and the J gene lost 0 bases, with 16 bases spanning the gap. Germline values: CDR1 DFQATT, CDR2 SNEGSKA (reference sequence).

This clonotype was seen many times. The CDR3 region has the DNA TGCGCCAGCAGGCAGGACAGGGGGCGTAACACTGAAGCTTTCTTT. It translates to CASRQDRGRNTEAFF. V is TRBV5-1 and J is TRBJ1-1; 11 bases align to TRBD1. This CDR3 region has 15 residues. Per the germline V gene, CDR1 is SGHRS and CDR2 is YFSETQ. V lost 5 bases to trimming and J lost 2 bases; unmatched junction nucleotides: 5.

This clonotype was observed a few times. The chain recombines TRBV3-1 with TRBJ2-3, with a possible D match to TRBD2 (7 bases). V dropped 5 bases and J dropped 8 bases, with 17 bases sitting between them. Germline V gene data show CDR1 as LGHDT and CDR2 as YNNKEL (reference sequence). The CDR3 has 14 amino acids. CDR3 protein: CASSATPGGGTQYF. DNA for the CDR3: TGTGCCAGCAGCGCCACCCCGGGGGGCGGTACGCAGTATTTT.

There are a few counts of this clonotype. An end of the junction differs from the germline gene, which may be a read error. The J gene is TRBJ2-5, the V gene TRBV27; the D gene is possibly TRBD2 (5 bases). Germline CDR1 reads MNHEY; CDR2 reads SMNVEV (reference sequence). This CDR3 has 13 residues. The CDR3 sequence is CASMPRGKETQYF. The CDR3 bases are TGCGCCAGCATGCCGAGAGGGAAAGAGACCCAGTACTTC.

The gene calls are TRBV6-5 and TRBJ1-1, with 8 bases aligning to TRBD1. With V trimmed by 5 bases and J by 5 bases, 7 bases remained unmatched. This CDR3 is built from 14 residues. CDR1 and CDR2 from the germline V gene are MNHEY and SVGAGI. The CDR3 nucleotides read TGTGCCAGCAGTAACGACAGGGGTGGTACTGAAGCTTTCTTT. It is translated as CASSNDRGGTEAFF.

This clonotype was recorded many times. The chain carries TRBV5-1 and TRBJ2-7; the match to TRBD1 covers 7 bases. The CDR3 contains 12 residues. J gave up 6 bases and V 2 bases, and 2 bases lay outside the gene matches. Germline values: CDR1 SGHRS, CDR2 YFSETQ. CDR3 loop: CASSFRGSEQYF. Here the CDR3 DNA reads TGCGCCAGCAGCTTCAGGGGGTCCGAGCAGTACTTC. The full variable domain, its missing parts supplied by reference TRBV5-1 and TRBJ2-7, is KAGVTQTPRYLIKTRGQQVTLSCSPISGHRSVSWYQQTPGQGLQFLFEYFSETQRNKGNFPGRFSGRQFSNSRSEMNVSTLELGDSALYLCASSFRGSEQYFGPGTRLTVT.

The chain joins TRBV20-1 to TRBJ1-5; weak D call: TRBD1 (5 bases). V lost 5 bases and J lost 4, with 18 bases in between. The CDR3 spans 15 residues. Germline CDR1 reads DFQATT; CDR2 reads SNEGSKA (reference sequence). CDR3 protein: CSAGDPGGWNQPQHF. In DNA, the CDR3 is TGCAGTGCTGGGGACCCCGGCGGGTGGAATCAGCCCCAGCATTTT.

This chain connects TRBV2 to TRBJ2-1, with D perhaps matching TRBD1 (5 bases). Between the trimmed V and J ends, which lost 6 bases and 6 bases, there was a span of 12 bases. CDR3 size: 13 residues. Germline CDR1 is SNHLY and CDR2 is FYNNEI. The CDR3 DNA reads TGTGCCAGCAGACTCGAAACAGGCAATGAGCAGTTCTTC. It encodes CASRLETGNEQFF.

A note on this clonotype: The junction shows a germline mismatch at one end, possibly a read error. The chain employs TRBV2 and TRBJ2-7, with TRBD2 as a possible D gene (5 bases). Germline V gene lookup returns CDR1 SNHLY and CDR2 FYNNEI. The CDR3 has 14 residues. CDR3 loop: CASSEARGPYGQYF. Written as DNA, the CDR3 is TGTGCCAGCAGTGAAGCACGGGGTCCCTACGGGCAGTACTTC.

The chain uses TRBV24-1 and TRBJ1-2, with 7 bases that match TRBD1. V lost 9 bases, J lost 4 bases, and 10 bases stayed unmatched. The CDR3 spans 14 residues. Germline CDR1 KGHDR, CDR2 SFDVKD. In DNA form, the CDR3 reads TGTGCCACCGGTGGAAGGGACAGCCCCTATGGCTACACCTTC. Its translation is CATGGRDSPYGYTF.

This clonotype was picked up many times. The chain has TRBV20-1 and TRBJ2-3; perhaps TRBD2 as D (7 bases). Germline lookup yields CDR1 DFQATT and CDR2 SNEGSKA (reference sequence). This CDR3 comprises 17 residues. Trimming took 3 bases from V and 0 from J, leaving 19 bases between them. The CDR3 reads CSASRRGLTSSTDTQYF. As DNA, the CDR3 is TGCAGTGCTAGTCGGCGGGGGCTGACTTCCAGCACAGATACGCAGTATTTT.

This chain joins TRBV7-2 and TRBJ2-7, with 9 bases matching TRBD2. CDR3 length equals 17 residues. The V gene end was trimmed by 5 bases and the J gene end by 4 bases; junction bases not matched to a gene: 15. CDR1 and CDR2 from the germline V gene are SGHTA and FQGNSA. DNA for the CDR3: TGTGCCAGCAGCCACCTTACTAGCGGGCCCAACGGTTACGAGCAGTACTTC. This sequence encodes CASSHLTSGPNGYEQYF.

This clonotype appeared a single time. The CDR3 coding sequence is TGTGCCAGCAGTCCTGGGACAGAAATCCTACAAGAGACCCAGTACTTC. Its translation: CASSPGTEILQETQYF. The rearrangement uses TRBV12-3 or TRBV12-4 and TRBJ2-5, with 7 positions matching TRBD1. J was trimmed by 2 bases and V by 5 bases; bases with no gene match: 11. The CDR3 has 16 residues.

This clonotype appeared a few times. This sequence joins TRBV2 and TRBJ2-5, with D possibly matching TRBD1 (6 bases). The CDR3 is 17 residues long. Looked up from germline, CDR1 is SNHLY and CDR2 is FYNNEI. Trimming removed 1 base from V and 3 bases from J, with 18 bases in between. The CDR3 region has the DNA TGTGCCAGCAGTGAAGACGTGTTGGGGGCAGAGAAAGAGACCCAGTACTTC. As protein: CASSEDVLGAEKETQYF.

The chain recombines TRBV6-5 with TRBJ2-4; D might be TRBD2 (5 bases). The last part of the DNA fits TRBJ2-7 better; the J call may be wrong. The CDR3 totals 15 residues. CDR1 is MNHEY, CDR2 SVGAGI, per germline. CDR3 DNA: TGTGCCAGCAGTGGAAGGACGCCGGGGTCCTACGAGCAGTACTTC. Protein product: CASSGRTPGSYEQYF.

There are a few counts of this clonotype. A much more abundant neighbour one base away suggests this may be a read error. The rearrangement joins TRBV20-1 to TRBJ2-3; TRBD2 aligns across 11 bases. CDR1 and CDR2 from the germline V gene are DFQATT and SNEGSKA (reference sequence). The CDR3 length is 18 residues. The V gene end was trimmed by 3 bases and the J gene end by 2 bases; junction bases not matched to a gene: 13. This CDR3 reads CSASRELAGVQNTDTQYF. The CDR3 DNA reads as TGCAGTGCTAGTAGAGAACTAGCGGGGGTTCAGAACACAGATACGCAGTATTTT.

The chain links TRBV7-2 to TRBJ2-2, with D hard to call. V shed 1 base and J shed 0 bases, with 15 bases lying between them. The CDR3 contains 18 residues. Germline lookup yields CDR1 SGHTA and CDR2 FQGNSA. CDR3 bases: TGTGCCAGCAGCTTAGTATTTCCGGATATCGCGAACACCGGGGAGCTGTTTTTT. Its protein product is CASSLVFPDIANTGELFF.

This clonotype was detected many times. The chain combines TRBV14 with TRBJ2-4; D is ambiguous. From germline, CDR1 is SGHDN and CDR2 FVKESK. Trimming removed 0 bases from V and 13 bases from J, with 16 bases in between. The length of the CDR3 is 14 residues. The CDR3 DNA is TGTGCCAGCAGCCAAGATCTGGCGTGGGGTGAGCAGTACTTC. This translates into CASSQDLAWGEQYF.

In its sample, this clonotype was seen many times. The chain is built from TRBV2 and TRBJ2-7, with D maybe TRBD2 (5 bases). V was shortened by 2 bases and J by 0 bases, with 14 bases between the two germline ends. Germline-derived CDR1 and CDR2 are SNHLY and FYNNEI. The length of the CDR3 is 16 residues. CDR3 nucleotides: TGTGCCAGCAGTGAACCGGGCGGAGGCAGCTCCTACGAGCAGTACTTC. Encoded protein: CASSEPGGGSSYEQYF.

In its sample, this clonotype was seen many times. This chain connects TRBV3-1 to TRBJ2-1; 10 bases are a match to TRBD2. J lost 8 bases, V lost 4 bases, and 5 bases had no gene match. Germline V gene data show CDR1 as LGHDT and CDR2 as YNNKEL (reference sequence). This CDR3 region has 14 residues. CDR3 amino acids: CASSRLTSGYEQFF. The CDR3 nucleotides read TGTGCCAGCAGCCGGCTGACTAGCGGGTATGAGCAGTTCTTC.